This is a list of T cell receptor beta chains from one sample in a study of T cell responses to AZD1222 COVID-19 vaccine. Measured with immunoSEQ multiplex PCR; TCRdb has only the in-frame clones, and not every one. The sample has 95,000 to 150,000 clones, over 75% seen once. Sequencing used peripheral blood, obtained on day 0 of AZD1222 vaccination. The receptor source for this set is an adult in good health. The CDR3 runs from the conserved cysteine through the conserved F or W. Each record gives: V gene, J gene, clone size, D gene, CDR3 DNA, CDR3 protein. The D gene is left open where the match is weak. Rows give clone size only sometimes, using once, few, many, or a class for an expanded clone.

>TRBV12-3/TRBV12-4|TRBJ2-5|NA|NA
TGTGCCAGCAGTGACGGTCCACAAGAGACCCAGTACTTC
CASSDGPQETQYF
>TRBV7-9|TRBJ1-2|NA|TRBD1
TGTGCCAGCAGCCGCGACAGGGTCTATGGCTACACCTTC
CASSRDRVYGYTF
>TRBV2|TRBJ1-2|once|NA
TGTGCCAGCAGTGAACGCAGGGTATTCGGCTACACCTTC
CASSERRVFGYTF
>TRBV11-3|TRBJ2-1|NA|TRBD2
TGTGCCAGCAGCTTAGAAATAGCGGGGGGGACGAACAATGAGCAGTTCTTC
CASSLEIAGGTNNEQFF
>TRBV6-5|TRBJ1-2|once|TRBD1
TGTGCCAGCCACTACCGGACAGGGGAATCCTATGGCTACACCTTC
CASHYRTGESYGYTF
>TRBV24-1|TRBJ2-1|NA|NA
TGTGCCACCAGTGATCCCCTTAGCAATGAGCAGTTCTTC
CATSDPLSNEQFF
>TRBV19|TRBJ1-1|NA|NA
TGTGCCAGTAGTATTGAGAACACTGAAGCTTTCTTT
CASSIENTEAFF
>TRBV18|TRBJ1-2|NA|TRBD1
TGTGCCAGCTCACCAAACCAGGGGGCTAACTATGGCTACACCTTC
CASSPNQGANYGYTF
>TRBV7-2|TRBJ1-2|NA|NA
TGTGCCAGCAGTTCGACAGAGCACTATGGCTACACCTTC
CASSSTEHYGYTF
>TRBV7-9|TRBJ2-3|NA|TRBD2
TGTGCCAGCAGCTCCGGGCGGGGGTCGGTGGATACGCAGTATTTT
CASSSGRGSVDTQYF
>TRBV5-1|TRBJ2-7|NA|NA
TGCGCCAGCAGCCCGGGGGGGACAGCCCACTACGAGCAGTACTTC
CASSPGGTAHYEQYF
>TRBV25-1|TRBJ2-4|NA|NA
TGTGCCAGCAGTGAATTAGGCGAGGAGGACATTCAGTACTTC
CASSELGEEDIQYF
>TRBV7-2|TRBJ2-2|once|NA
TGTGCCAGCAGCTCAGATCTTTCCGGGGAGCTGTTTTTT
CASSSDLSGELFF
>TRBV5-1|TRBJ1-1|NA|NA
TGCGCCAGCAGCTTGGAGGTGGCGGGAACTGAAGCTTTCTTT
CASSLEVAGTEAFF
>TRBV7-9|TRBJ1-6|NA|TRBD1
TGTGCCAGCAGCTTGACGAACAGGGGTGGCTCACCCCTCCACTTT
CASSLTNRGGSPLHF
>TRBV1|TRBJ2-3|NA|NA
TGCACCAGCAGCCAAGAAAGATCGTTGCGGACGGGTCCGAACACAGATACGCAGTATTTT
CTSSQERSLRTGPNTDTQYF
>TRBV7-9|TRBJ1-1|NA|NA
TGTGCCAGCAGCCTCTCCATGAACACTGAAGCTTTCTTT
CASSLSMNTEAFF